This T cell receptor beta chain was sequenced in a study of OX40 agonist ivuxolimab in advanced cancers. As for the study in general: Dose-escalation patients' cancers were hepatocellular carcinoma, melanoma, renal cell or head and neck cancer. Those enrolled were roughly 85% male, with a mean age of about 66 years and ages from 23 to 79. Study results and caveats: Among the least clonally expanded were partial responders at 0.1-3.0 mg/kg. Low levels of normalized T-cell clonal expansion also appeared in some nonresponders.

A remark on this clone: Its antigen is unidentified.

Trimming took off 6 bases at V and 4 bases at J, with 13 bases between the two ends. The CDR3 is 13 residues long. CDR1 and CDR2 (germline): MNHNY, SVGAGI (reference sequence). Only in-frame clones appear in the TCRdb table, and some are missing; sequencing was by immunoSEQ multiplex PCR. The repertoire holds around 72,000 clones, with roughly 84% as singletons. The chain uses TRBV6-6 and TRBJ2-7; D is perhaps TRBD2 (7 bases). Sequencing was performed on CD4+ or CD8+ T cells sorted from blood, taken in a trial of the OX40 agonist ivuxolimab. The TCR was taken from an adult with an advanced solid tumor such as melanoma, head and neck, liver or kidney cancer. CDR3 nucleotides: TGTGCCAGCAGGGGGGCGGGAGAATACGAGCAGTACTTC. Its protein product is CASRGAGEYEQYF.